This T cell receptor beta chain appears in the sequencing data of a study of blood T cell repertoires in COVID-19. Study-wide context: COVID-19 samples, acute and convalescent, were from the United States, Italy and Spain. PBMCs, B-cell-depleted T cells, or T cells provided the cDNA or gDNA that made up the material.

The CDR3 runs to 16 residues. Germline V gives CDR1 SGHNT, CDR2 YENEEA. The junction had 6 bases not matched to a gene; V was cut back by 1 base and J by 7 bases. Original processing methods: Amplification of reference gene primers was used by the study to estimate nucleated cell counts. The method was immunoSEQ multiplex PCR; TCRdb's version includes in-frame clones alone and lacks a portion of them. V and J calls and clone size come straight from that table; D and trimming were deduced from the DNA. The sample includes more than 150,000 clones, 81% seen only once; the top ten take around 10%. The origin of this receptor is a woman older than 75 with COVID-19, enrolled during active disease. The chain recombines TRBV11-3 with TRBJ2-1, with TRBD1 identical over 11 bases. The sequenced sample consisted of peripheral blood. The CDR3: CASSLGGTGGGNEQFF. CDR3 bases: TGTGCCAGCAGCTTAGGAGGGACAGGGGGAGGGAATGAGCAGTTCTTC. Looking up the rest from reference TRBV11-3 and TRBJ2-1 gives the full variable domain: EAGVVQSPRYKIIEKKQPVAFWCNPISGHNTLYWYLQNLGQGPELLIRYENEEAVDDSQLPKDRFSAERLKGVDSTLKIQPAELGDSAVYLCASSLGGTGGGNEQFFGPGTRLTVL.